Sequencing of this T cell receptor beta chain was carried out in a study of CD8 T cells in Susac syndrome. Random hexamers primed reverse transcription of about 0.45 to 1 ug RNA. Via MiXCR, TCRdb re-called the immunoSEQ multiplex PCR reads, giving one row per CDR3 protein. In the table there are roughly 120,000 distinct CDR3 sequences, approximately 93% of which are singletons. The multiple sclerosis control group consisted of treatment-naive patients whose relapsing-remitting disease, which was either stable or active, fulfilled revised McDonald criteria. Germline CDR1 and CDR2: MNHNY and SVGAGI (reference sequence). This CDR3 comprises 15 residues. V trimming: 6 bases; J trimming: 7 bases; junction bases outside the gene matches: 11.

The chain employs TRBV6-6 and TRBJ1-3; 8 bases fit TRBD1. The clonotype originates from a human donor with multiple sclerosis. The source material was CD4+ T cells from PBMCs. The CDR3 reads CASSNPLDRVNTIYF. The CDR3, as DNA: TGTGCCAGCAGCAACCCCCTGGACAGGGTGAACACCATATATTTT.